These 6 T cell receptor beta chains originate from one sample sequenced in a study of blood T cell repertoires in COVID-19. Method: immunoSEQ multiplex PCR; TCRdb's copy keeps in-frame clones and lacks some. The repertoire holds some 100,000 clones, with approximately 75% as singletons. The sequenced sample consisted of peripheral blood. The receptors come from a human donor in a cohort sampled during active COVID-19.

This rearrangement joins TRBV10-2 to TRBJ2-7; D is perhaps TRBD1 (5 bases). V lost 0 bases, J lost 2 bases, and 8 bases lay in between. This CDR3 is built from 14 residues. CDR1 and CDR2 from the germline V gene are WSHSY and SAAADI. CDR3 in DNA: TGCGCCAGCAGTGAGTCGGGGCAGACCTACGAGCAGTACTTC. It translates to CASSESGQTYEQYF.

The V gene is TRBV5-1, the J gene TRBJ1-1, with no clear D. This CDR3 spans 13 amino acids. The V gene's germline CDR1 is SGHRS and CDR2 YFSETQ. Trimming left V 0 bases short and J 9 bases short, with 12 bases between. The chain's CDR3 is CASSLAGRDQAFF. The CDR3 DNA reads TGCGCCAGCAGCTTGGCCGGGAGGGATCAAGCTTTCTTT.

J is TRBJ2-2 and V is TRBV12-2; the table assigns TRBD1, which was not confirmed against the DNA. TRBV12-2 is an annotated pseudogene. The CDR3 extends over 15 amino acids. This chain's CDR3 is CASRAVGPNTGELFF. For the CDR3, the DNA is TGTGCAAGTCGTGCGGTGGGGCCGAACACCGGGGAGCTGTTTTTT.

This rearrangement joins TRBV7-2 to TRBJ1-2; TRBD1 might be the D (5 bases). Germline CDR1 is SGHTA and CDR2 is FQGNSA. The CDR3 consists of 14 residues. Trimming cost V 3 bases and J 4 bases, with 12 bases left between them. This CDR3 is CASSFGGSRYGYTF. CDR3 coding DNA: TGTGCCAGCAGCTTCGGGGGGTCTCGCTATGGCTACACCTTC.

This clone was seen a single time. The chain combines TRBV5-4 with TRBJ1-2; no reliable D call. The germline V gene has CDR1 SGHNT and CDR2 YYREEE (reference sequence). The CDR3 has 15 amino acids. The V end was cut by 0 bases, the J end by 0 bases, with 9 bases between. The DNA of the CDR3 is TGTGCCAGCAGCTTGGAGCTCATGTCTAACTATGGCTACACCTTC. Amino acid sequence: CASSLELMSNYGYTF.

The rearrangement uses TRBV7-8 and TRBJ1-2; TRBD1 matches at 7 bases. The CDR3 has 13 amino acids. CDR1 is SGHVS and CDR2 is FQNEAQ in the germline V gene. V shed 3 bases, J shed 5 bases, and the junction held 3 bases outside the gene matches. The CDR3 nucleotides are TGTGCCAGCAGCTTGGGGACAGAGTATGGCTACACCTTC. This encodes CASSLGTEYGYTF.